Listed here are 8 T cell receptor beta chains from one sample, sequenced in a study of T cells in women clearing cervical HPV infection. Some clones are missing from TCRdb's copy, which holds only in-frame ones; the method was immunoSEQ multiplex PCR. This sample contains approximately 23,000 clones. What was sequenced was blood buffy coat. Receptor source: a woman aged 18-69 years with a cervical HPV16 infection that either progressed to CIN3+ or cleared (not recorded which).

Points on this clone: Sequencing ends 3 residues short of the CDR3 end; the germline J gene provides the rest. V is TRBV20-1 and J is TRBJ2-3, with 9 bases matching TRBD1. V dropped 5 bases and J dropped 6; count of bases not matched to a gene: 6. Per germline, CDR1 DFQATT and CDR2 SNEGSKA (reference sequence). CDR3 length equals 13 residues. The sequenced CDR3 bases are TGCAGTGCTCCGACAGGGGGTGGCGATACG. It is translated as CSAPTGGGDT. The entire CDR3 reads CSAPTGGGDTQYF.

As to this clone: The read stops 3 residues short of the end of the CDR3; the missing end is completed from the germline J gene. The chain uses TRBV19 and TRBJ2-5; D gene ambiguous. The germline V gene encodes CDR1 LNHDA and CDR2 SQIVND (reference sequence). With 5 bases removed from V and 5 bases from J, the gap between germline ends came to 9 bases. CDR3 length: 12 amino acids. The CDR3 reads CASSVPRETQYF. The sequenced part of the CDR3 DNA is TGTGCCAGTAGTGTTCCTAGGGAGACC.

A remark on this clone: The read stops 3 residues short of the end of the CDR3; the missing end is completed from the germline J gene. V gene TRBV20-1 combines with J gene TRBJ1-5, with 7 bases identical to TRBD1. The CDR3 is 19 residues long. V gave up 2 bases and J gave up 1 base; unmatched junction bases: 17. CDR1 and CDR2 from the germline V gene are DFQATT and SNEGSKA (reference sequence). The CDR3 here is CSARSITGAGGSSNQPQHF. The CDR3 DNA, read in part, is TGCAGTGCTAGAAGTATTACAGGGGCCGGGGGTTCGAGCAATCAGCCC.

About this clone: The read ends 3 residues early relative to the CDR3; the germline J gene fills the gap. The chain carries TRBV5-1 and TRBJ1-6; TRBD1 is a possible D gene (6 bases). The germline V gene encodes CDR1 SGHRS and CDR2 YFSETQ. V lost 0 bases to trimming and J lost 9 bases, with 13 bases between them. The CDR3 loop spans 15 amino acids. The CDR3 reads CASSLDDRLGSPLHF. The part of the CDR3 DNA that was read is TGCGCCAGCAGCTTGGACGACAGGTTGGGTTCACCC.

Points on this clone: The CDR3 goes on 3 residues after the read ends, and that part is filled in from the germline J gene. J is TRBJ2-1 and V is TRBV5-1, with 9 bases matching TRBD1. V was clipped by 0 bases and J by 8 bases; unmatched bases: 6. Germline CDR1 and CDR2: SGHRS and YFSETQ. The CDR3 loop spans 15 amino acids. The DNA read from the CDR3 is TGCGCCAGCAGCTTGGATGGGACAGGGTTCTATGAG. Amino acid sequence: CASSLDGTGFYE. The complete CDR3 protein is CASSLDGTGFYEQFF.

Details on this clone: The read ends 3 residues shy of where the CDR3 ends; the end is completed using the germline J gene. This chain connects TRBV7-6 to TRBJ1-2; D might be TRBD1 (5 bases). V gave up 5 bases and J gave up 2 bases, with 21 bases separating them. The length of the CDR3 is 17 residues. The germline gives CDR1 SGHVS, CDR2 FNYEAQ. CDR3 loop: CASSVLGSGEGNYGYTF. The sequenced CDR3 bases are TGTGCCAGCAGCGTTTTGGGTTCTGGGGAGGGGAACTATGGC.

As for this clone: From the germline J gene comes the end of the CDR3, since the read stops 3 residues before it. This chain connects TRBV7-9 to TRBJ2-1; a weak D match, TRBD1 (6 bases). V lost 5 bases to trimming and J lost 8 bases, with 13 bases between them. The CDR3 runs 13 residues. From germline, CDR1 is SEHNR and CDR2 FQNEAQ (reference sequence). The CDR3 bases that were read are TGTGCCAGCAGCCAACGGACAGTCCATGAG. Translation gives CASSQRTVHE. The full-length CDR3 reads as CASSQRTVHEQFF.

Concerning this clone: The CDR3 extends 3 residues past the end of the read, so its final part is completed from the germline J gene. The gene calls are TRBV27 and TRBJ2-7; TRBD2 agrees at 7 bases. Per germline, CDR1 MNHEY and CDR2 SMNVEV (reference sequence). CDR3 length: 14 residues. V trimming: 2 bases; J trimming: 1 base; junction bases outside the gene matches: 2. The CDR3: CASSLKGLSYEQYF. Incomplete CDR3 DNA: TGTGCCAGCAGTTTAAAGGGACTATCCTACGAG.